This TCR beta chain originates from a study of cytomegalovirus exposure and HLA in healthy donors. The wider study: Earlier, roughly 180 million T cells were analyzed, and about 120 million unique TCR beta sequences were found among them. General study results and limits: In a later analysis, most CMV-associated TCR beta chains appeared HLA-restricted.

Of note for this clone: What it recognizes is unknown.

It was with 60 Vbeta and 13 Jbeta primers that the PCR ran. Assay: immunoSEQ multiplex PCR; the TCRdb copy retains only in-frame clones and omits some. This sample has nearly 300,000 clones, with around 86% found just once. CDR3 length: 13 amino acids. The V gene lost 0 bases and the J gene lost 2 bases, with 4 bases spanning the gap. CDR1 SEHNR and CDR2 FQNEAQ come from the germline V gene (reference sequence). The chain carries TRBV7-9 and TRBJ1-1; D uncertain. What was sequenced was PBMCs. The TCR comes from a man between 35 and 55 years old in good health and CMV-seropositive. The CDR3 nucleotides are TGTGCCAGCAGCTTAGCGCGCAACACTGAAGCTTTCTTT. Protein product: CASSLARNTEAFF.